The 28 T cell receptor beta chains presented below share a single source sample, sequenced in a study of cytomegalovirus exposure and HLA in healthy donors. PCR employed 60 Vbeta and 13 Jbeta primers. Generated by immunoSEQ multiplex PCR, the TCRdb table keeps only in-frame clones and is missing some. The data hold fewer than 150,000 clones, with roughly three quarters observed a single time. The sequenced sample was PBMCs. These receptors were obtained from a male donor in good health and CMV-seronegative.

This chain connects TRBV5-8 to TRBJ1-2; 7 bases are a match to TRBD1. This CDR3 has 14 amino acids. With V trimmed by 3 bases and J by 4 bases, 6 bases remained unmatched. Germline values: CDR1 SGHTS, CDR2 YDEGEE. CDR3: CASSSPTGTYGYTF. For the CDR3, the DNA is TGTGCCAGCAGCTCCCCGACAGGGACCTATGGCTACACCTTC.

The rearrangement links TRBV29-1 to TRBJ1-1; D possibly corresponds to TRBD1 (6 bases). V shed 8 bases and J shed 7 bases, with 11 bases lying between them. CDR3 length: 10 amino acids. Per the germline V gene, CDR1 is SQVTM and CDR2 is ANQGSEA. The CDR3 nucleotides are TGCAGCACTTGGACAGATGAAGCTTTCTTT. Encoded protein: CSTWTDEAFF.

The rearrangement uses TRBV5-1 and TRBJ2-3, with a weak D call TRBD2 (6 bases). The CDR3 has 15 amino acids. V lost 4 bases, J lost 2 bases, and 14 bases lay in between. The germline V gene encodes CDR1 SGHRS and CDR2 YFSETQ. In DNA form, the CDR3 reads TGCGCCAGCAGCGGCGGGGAACCTCACACAGATACGCAGTATTTT. This translates into CASSGGEPHTDTQYF. The full variable domain, in which reference TRBV5-1 and TRBJ2-3 provide the parts outside the CDR3, is KAGVTQTPRYLIKTRGQQVTLSCSPISGHRSVSWYQQTPGQGLQFLFEYFSETQRNKGNFPGRFSGRQFSNSRSEMNVSTLELGDSALYLCASSGGEPHTDTQYFGPGTRLTVL.

This chain uses TRBV28 with TRBJ2-2, with D unresolved. Trimming shortened V by 3 bases and J by 1 base, and 9 bases separated the two germline ends. Germline V lookup: CDR1 MDHEN, CDR2 SYDVKM. The CDR3 length is 15 residues. CDR3 loop: CASSLARKNTGELFF. The CDR3 bases are TGTGCCAGCAGTTTGGCTAGAAAGAACACCGGGGAGCTGTTTTTT.

The gene calls are TRBV25-1 and TRBJ1-2, with D perhaps matching TRBD1 (5 bases). The germline V gene has CDR1 MGHDK and CDR2 SYGVNS. This CDR3 contains 14 residues. V shed 3 bases and J shed 4 bases, with 12 bases lying between them. The CDR3 nucleotides are TGTGCCAGCAGTGATGGTGGGACTCTCTATGGCTACACCTTC. This codes for CASSDGGTLYGYTF.

This clone was seen a few times. V is TRBV11-2 and J is TRBJ2-3, with TRBD2 matching over 7 bases. The V gene end was trimmed by 2 bases and the J gene end by 0 bases; junction bases not matched to a gene: 5. The CDR3 extends over 16 amino acids. The germline V gene has CDR1 SGHAT and CDR2 FQNNGV. Here the CDR3 reads CASSLNSGRSTDTQYF. The CDR3 DNA follows: TGTGCCAGCAGCTTAAATAGCGGGCGAAGCACAGATACGCAGTATTTT.

This clone was seen once. The J gene is TRBJ2-1, the V gene TRBV7-9; 8 nucleotides agree with TRBD1. This CDR3 comprises 16 residues. Germline lookup yields CDR1 SEHNR and CDR2 FQNEAQ (reference sequence). J gave up 7 bases and V 5 bases, and 13 bases lay outside the gene matches. The CDR3 region is CASSTRRQGKENEQFF. The DNA for the CDR3 is TGTGCCAGCAGCACCCGTCGACAGGGGAAGGAGAATGAGCAGTTCTTC. The whole variable domain, remainder taken from reference TRBV7-9 and TRBJ2-1, is DTGVSQNPRHKITKRGQNVTFRCDPISEHNRLYWYRQTLGQGPEFLTYFQNEAQLEKSRLLSDRFSAERPKGSFSTLEIQRTEQGDSAMYLCASSTRRQGKENEQFFGPGTRLTVL.

CDR3 nucleotide sequence: TGTGCCAGCAGCCAAACGGACAGGGAGAGATACATTCAGTACTTC. It is translated as CASSQTDRERYIQYF. The chain recombines TRBV14 with TRBJ2-4; 8 nucleotides line up with TRBD1. V was clipped by 2 bases and J by 8 bases; unmatched bases: 8. The CDR3 runs 15 residues. Germline CDR1 reads SGHDN; CDR2 reads FVKESK. Filled out from reference TRBV14 and TRBJ2-4, the complete variable domain reads EAGVTQFPSHSVIEKGQTVTLRCDPISGHDNLYWYRRVMGKEIKFLLHFVKESKQDESGMPNNRFLAERTGGTYSTLKVQPAELEDSGVYFCASSQTDRERYIQYFGAGTRLSVL.

The chain carries TRBV18 and TRBJ2-1; tentative D call: TRBD2 (5 bases). The CDR3 loop spans 16 amino acids. Germline V gene data show CDR1 as KGHSH and CDR2 as LQKENI. Trimming stripped 2 bases from V and 5 bases from J, with 16 bases between. Here the CDR3 reads CASSPTAASLDNEQFF. CDR3 nucleotide sequence: TGTGCCAGCTCACCAACTGCGGCTAGCCTCGACAATGAGCAGTTCTTC.

V is TRBV11-2 and J is TRBJ2-7; 9 bases fit TRBD1. V lost 4 bases, J lost 7 bases, and 8 bases stayed unmatched. The CDR3 sequence is 14 residues long. Looked up from germline, CDR1 is SGHAT and CDR2 is FQNNGV. The CDR3 nucleotides are TGTGCCAGCAGCTCTACAGGGGGCTTAAGGGAGCAGTACTTC. As protein: CASSSTGGLREQYF.

This clone was observed a few times. This chain uses TRBV6-4 with TRBJ1-2; TRBD1 might be the D (6 bases). Trimming took off 3 bases at V and 6 bases at J, with 11 bases between the two ends. The CDR3 consists of 13 residues. Germline V gene data show CDR1 as MRHNA and CDR2 as SNTAGT. As DNA, the CDR3 is TGTGCCAGCAGTGAAGGGGGACGGAATGGCTACACCTTC. It translates to CASSEGGRNGYTF.

This rearrangement joins TRBV7-6 to TRBJ1-1, with TRBD1 as a possible D gene (5 bases). The germline V and J ends were trimmed by 1 base and 3 bases, with 15 bases remaining between them. Germline CDR1 reads SGHVS; CDR2 reads FNYEAQ. This CDR3 has 16 amino acids. The chain's CDR3 is CASSLEVQGLDTEAFF. As DNA, the CDR3 is TGTGCCAGCAGCTTAGAAGTCCAGGGATTGGACACTGAAGCTTTCTTT.

In the case of this clone: Other nucleotide sequences from this sample produce the same CDR3. This chain connects TRBV7-6 to TRBJ1-2; TRBD1 matches 7 bases. Germline CDR1 is SGHVS and CDR2 is FNYEAQ. V was pared by 3 bases and J by 4 bases, with 2 bases of the junction left unmatched. The CDR3 has 13 residues. As DNA, the CDR3 is TGTGCCAGCAGCTTTGCAGGGGGCTATGGCTACACCTTC. Protein: CASSFAGGYGYTF.

The V and J genes are TRBV5-5 and TRBJ1-3; no definite D call. Trimming shortened V by 5 bases and J by 4 bases, and 10 bases separated the two germline ends. CDR3 length: 13 residues. CDR1 and CDR2 from the germline V gene are SGHKS and YYEKEE (reference sequence). This chain's CDR3 is CASSPPGGNTIYF. CDR3 coding DNA: TGTGCCAGCAGTCCCCCGGGAGGAAACACCATATATTTT.

The V gene is TRBV5-1, the J gene TRBJ2-3; 8 positions match TRBD2. This CDR3 spans 14 amino acids. Germline V lookup: CDR1 SGHRS, CDR2 YFSETQ. V was pared by 5 bases and J by 2 bases, with 4 bases of the junction left unmatched. The CDR3 nucleotides are TGCGCCAGCAGGGAGCGGGGGACCACAGATACGCAGTATTTT. Its protein is CASRERGTTDTQYF.

J is TRBJ2-5 and V is TRBV28; TRBD2 agrees at 9 bases. This CDR3 spans 17 amino acids. The ends lost 6 bases at V and 3 bases at J; junction bases unmatched: 14. Per germline, CDR1 MDHEN and CDR2 SYDVKM. CDR3 sequence reads: CASRSIAGVLGKETQYF. In nucleotides, the CDR3 is TGTGCCAGCAGGTCAATAGCGGGGGTGTTGGGAAAAGAGACCCAGTACTTC.

In DNA form, the CDR3 reads TGTGCCAGCAGCCCTAACCCGGGGTACATAGATAAACTGTTTTTT. Residues: CASSPNPGYIDKLFF. This chain connects TRBV7-8 to TRBJ1-4; D remains ambiguous. This CDR3 region has 15 residues. V lost 5 bases to trimming and J lost 11 bases, with 21 bases between them. Germline CDR1 is SGHVS and CDR2 is FQNEAQ.

This clone was observed a single time. V gene TRBV2 combines with J gene TRBJ2-7; D might be TRBD2 (6 bases). Trimming removed 6 bases from V and 5 bases from J, with 14 bases in between. The CDR3 is 13 residues long. Germline lookup yields CDR1 SNHLY and CDR2 FYNNEI. This chain's CDR3 is CASRGTPSDEQYF. The DNA of the CDR3 is TGTGCCAGCAGGGGGACTCCTTCCGACGAGCAGTACTTC.

V and J are TRBV10-3 and TRBJ2-7; the match to TRBD1 covers 11 bases. From germline, CDR1 is ENHRY and CDR2 SYGVKD. V gave up 6 bases and J gave up 0 bases; unmatched junction bases: 1. The CDR3 spans 14 residues. The CDR3 region has the DNA TGTGCCATCAGGGGGACAGGGGGCTCCTACGAGCAGTACTTC. Translating gives CAIRGTGGSYEQYF.

For the CDR3, the DNA is TGTGCCAGCAGCCCGAGGGACACGGGATACCAGCCCCAGCATTTT. This sequence encodes CASSPRDTGYQPQHF. The V gene is TRBV5-5, the J gene TRBJ1-5; D perhaps matches TRBD1 (6 bases). CDR3 length: 15 residues. Germline V gene lookup returns CDR1 SGHKS and CDR2 YYEKEE (reference sequence). V dropped 4 bases and J dropped 7 bases, with 18 bases sitting between them.

This chain joins TRBV29-1 and TRBJ1-1; D not resolved. V was pared by 3 bases and J by 10 bases, with 15 bases between. Looked up from germline, CDR1 is SQVTM and CDR2 is ANQGSEA. This CDR3 spans 12 amino acids. For the CDR3, the DNA is TGCAGCGTTGAGGTCCCGGGGAGGAGAGCTTTCTTT. Translation gives CSVEVPGRRAFF. The full variable domain, rest sourced from reference TRBV29-1 and TRBJ1-1, is SAVISQKPSRDICQRGTSLTIQCQVDSQVTMMFWYRQQPGQSLTLIATANQGSEATYESGFVIDKFPISRPNLTFSTLTVSNMSPEDSSIYLCSVEVPGRRAFFGQGTRLTVV.

The CDR3: CASSSTRDSYETQYF. DNA of the CDR3: TGTGCCAGCAGCTCGACGCGGGACAGTTATGAGACCCAGTACTTC. V and J are TRBV7-2 and TRBJ2-5, with a tentative D call TRBD1 (7 bases). V was pared by 4 bases and J by 5 bases, with 17 bases between. The CDR3 totals 15 residues. CDR1 is SGHTA, CDR2 FQGNSA, per germline.

The CDR3 nucleotides are TGTGCCAGCAGTTTCCCCAGGGGACAATCACATGAGCAGTTCTTC. Translated: CASSFPRGQSHEQFF. The chain recombines TRBV6-5 with TRBJ2-1; D is possibly TRBD1 (6 bases). The CDR3 consists of 15 residues. Germline V gene lookup returns CDR1 MNHEY and CDR2 SVGAGI. Trimming stripped 4 bases from V and 8 bases from J, with 18 bases between.

The CDR3 DNA reads as TGTGCCAGCAGCCAAGTTCCGGGAGCTAGCACAGATACGCAGTATTTT. As protein: CASSQVPGASTDTQYF. V is TRBV4-2 and J is TRBJ2-3, with D perhaps matching TRBD2 (6 bases). The V and J ends lost 1 base and 0 bases respectively, with 11 bases between them. Germline V CDR1 and CDR2: LGHNA, YNFKEQ. The CDR3 has 16 amino acids.

The rearrangement joins TRBV7-9 to TRBJ2-1; D is possibly TRBD1 (5 bases). Trimming took off 1 base at V and 7 bases at J, with 11 bases between the two ends. The CDR3 has 14 residues. Looked up from germline, CDR1 is SEHNR and CDR2 is FQNEAQ (reference sequence). CDR3 coding DNA: TGTGCCAGCAGCTTAGTGGCAGGGATTAATGAGCAGTTCTTC. This encodes CASSLVAGINEQFF.

The gene calls are TRBV5-3 and TRBJ2-1, with D perhaps matching TRBD1 (6 bases). TRBV5-3 is annotated as an ORF whose role is uncertain. The CDR3 covers 16 residues. V gave up 0 bases and J gave up 6 bases, with 16 bases separating them. The CDR3 here is CARSLEAGAPFNEQFF. For the CDR3, the DNA is TGTGCCAGAAGCTTGGAGGCAGGGGCCCCTTTCAATGAGCAGTTCTTC.

The J gene is TRBJ2-5, the V gene TRBV29-1, with 9 bases identical to TRBD2. The CDR3 loop spans 14 amino acids. Germline trimming cut 5 bases from V and 10 bases from J; bases unmatched to any gene: 14. CDR1 is SQVTM and CDR2 is ANQGSEA in the germline V gene. The CDR3 DNA sequence: TGCAGCGTTTTGGCTAGCGGGGCCCAGAGGGACCAGTACTTC. Amino acid sequence: CSVLASGAQRDQYF. Variable domain in full (rest from reference TRBV29-1 and TRBJ2-5): SAVISQKPSRDICQRGTSLTIQCQVDSQVTMMFWYRQQPGQSLTLIATANQGSEATYESGFVIDKFPISRPNLTFSTLTVSNMSPEDSSIYLCSVLASGAQRDQYFGPGTRLLVL.

The V gene is TRBV5-1, the J gene TRBJ2-1, with a weak D call TRBD1 (5 bases). Looked up from germline, CDR1 is SGHRS and CDR2 is YFSETQ. The CDR3 runs to 15 residues. V lost 0 bases and J 3 bases, leaving 10 bases between the germline ends. CDR3 bases: TGCGCCAGCAGCTTGGAAACAGGTCTCTACAATGAGCAGTTCTTC. Translated, it gives CASSLETGLYNEQFF. The full variable domain, completed using reference TRBV5-1 and TRBJ2-1, is KAGVTQTPRYLIKTRGQQVTLSCSPISGHRSVSWYQQTPGQGLQFLFEYFSETQRNKGNFPGRFSGRQFSNSRSEMNVSTLELGDSALYLCASSLETGLYNEQFFGPGTRLTVL.